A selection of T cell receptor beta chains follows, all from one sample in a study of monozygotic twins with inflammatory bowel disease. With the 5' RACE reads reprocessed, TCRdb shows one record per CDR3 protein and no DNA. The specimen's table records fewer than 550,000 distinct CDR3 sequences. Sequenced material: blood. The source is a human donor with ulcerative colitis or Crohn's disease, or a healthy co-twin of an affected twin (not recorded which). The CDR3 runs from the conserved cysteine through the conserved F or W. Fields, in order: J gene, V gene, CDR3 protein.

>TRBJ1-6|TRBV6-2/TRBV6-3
CASSYRGFRDSANSPLHF
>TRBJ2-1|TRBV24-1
CATSEGDRGQQFF
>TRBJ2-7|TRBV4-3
CASSQDQNSRGTYEQYF
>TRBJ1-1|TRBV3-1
CASSQGGGNTEAFF
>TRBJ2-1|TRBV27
CASSLVSGKVNEQFF
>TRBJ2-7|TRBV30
CACRRGAPYEQYF
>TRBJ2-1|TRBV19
CASTHTGGNSYNEQFF
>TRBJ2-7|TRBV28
CASRDGRVRYEQYF
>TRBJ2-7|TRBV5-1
CASSRGQGAYEQYF
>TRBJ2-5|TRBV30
CAWSSGLQGKETQYF
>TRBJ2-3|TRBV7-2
CASSATSGGADTQYF
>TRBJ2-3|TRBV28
CASSLWTGRRTDTQYF
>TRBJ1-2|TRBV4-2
CASSQAWTENYGYTF
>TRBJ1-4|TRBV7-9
CASSFKGVSEKLFF
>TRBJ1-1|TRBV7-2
CASSFLSGGNTEAFF
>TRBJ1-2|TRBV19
CASTPGSRERYGYTF
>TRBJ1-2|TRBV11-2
CASSSPRDGSGYTF
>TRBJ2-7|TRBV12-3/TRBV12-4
CASSIAQGYEQYF
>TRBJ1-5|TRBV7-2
CASSGEWGAGNQPQHF
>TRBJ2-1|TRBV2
CASKYGASQLGNEQFF
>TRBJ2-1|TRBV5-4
CASSLDPVRSSSYNEQFF
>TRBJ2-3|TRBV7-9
CASSSGQGTSTDTQYF
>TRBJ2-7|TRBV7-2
CASSLLAGRGYEQYF
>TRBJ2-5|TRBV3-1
CASSIHRDGLQETQYF
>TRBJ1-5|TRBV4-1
CASSSYGVGNQPQHF
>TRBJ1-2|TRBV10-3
CAISEEGRRFYGYTF
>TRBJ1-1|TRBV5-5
CASSRTGAGTEAFF
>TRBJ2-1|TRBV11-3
CASSLDRGGNEQFF
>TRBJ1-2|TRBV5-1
CASSLARAGGSGYTF
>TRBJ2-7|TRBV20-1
CSAPPLTSVSSYEQYF
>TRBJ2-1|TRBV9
CASSASGSPIYNEQFF
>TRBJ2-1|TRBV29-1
CSVPGALGQFF
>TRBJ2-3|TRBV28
CASSLGSGLAGGPRNTQYF
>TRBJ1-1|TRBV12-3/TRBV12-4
CASNVGRVTEAFF
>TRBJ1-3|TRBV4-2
CASSQDLGRNSGNTIYF
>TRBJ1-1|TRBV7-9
CASSRGSRREAFF
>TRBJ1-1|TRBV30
CAWRRFPSTEAFF
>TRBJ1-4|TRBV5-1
CASSKPGIGHEKLFF
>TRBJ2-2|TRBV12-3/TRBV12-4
CASSLSQRATGELFF
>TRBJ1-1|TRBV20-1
CSASSPGQHTEAFF
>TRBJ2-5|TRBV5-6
CASSWGTQETQYF
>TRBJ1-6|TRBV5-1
CASRLVQYNSPLHF
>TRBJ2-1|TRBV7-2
CASSLVAGNEQFF
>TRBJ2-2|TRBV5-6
CASSLGSDISTGELFF
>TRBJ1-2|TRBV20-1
CSATKSQGKDYGYTF
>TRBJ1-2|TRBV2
CASREGGYGYTF
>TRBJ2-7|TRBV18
CASSPLGTGEGEQYF
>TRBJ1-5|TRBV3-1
CASSQVRDVNRPQHF
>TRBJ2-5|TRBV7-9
CAGSFSGGGETQYF
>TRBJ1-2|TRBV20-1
CSAPRDSGNYGYTF
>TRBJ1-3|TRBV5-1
CASSLDGARGNTIYF
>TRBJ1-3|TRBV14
CASSPRRGSGLNTIYF
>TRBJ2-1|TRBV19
CASGSTNVNEQFF
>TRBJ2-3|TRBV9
CASSPPSLGGDTQYF
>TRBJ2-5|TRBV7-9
CASSSLGLVETQYF
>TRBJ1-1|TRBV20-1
CSASPPGTGGPEAFF
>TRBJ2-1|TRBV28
CASSRREGGYNEQFF
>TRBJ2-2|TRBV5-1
CASSLVGADTGELFF
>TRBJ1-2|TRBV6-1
CASSPLTRDYGYTF
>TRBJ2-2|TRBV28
CASLRRANTGELFF